This record looks at one T cell receptor (beta chain) sequence and its context. The V gene's germline CDR1 is MGHRA and CDR2 YSYEKL. The CDR3 is 15 residues long. The J segment lost 9 bases and the V segment lost 0 bases, leaving 8 bases of the junction unmatched. The data derive from a study of blood T cell repertoires in COVID-19. Study context: Acute and convalescent COVID-19 samples came from the United States, Italy and Spain. T cells, B-cell-depleted T cells, or PBMCs provided the cDNA or gDNA that served as material.

Per the study methods: Amplification with reference gene primers provided the estimates of nucleated cell counts. Clones were sequenced by immunoSEQ multiplex PCR, and TCRdb holds only the in-frame ones, with some missing. Clonal size and the V and J genes are those of that table, whereas D and trimming came from the DNA. The sample carries more than 110,000 clones, over 80% recorded once. The chain combines TRBV4-1 with TRBJ2-5; 9 positions match TRBD2. Sequenced material: peripheral blood. The sequence came from a woman over 75 with acute or convalescent COVID-19. This CDR3 reads CASSQEESLAGSQYF. The DNA for the CDR3 is TGCGCCAGCAGCCAAGAGGAAAGCCTAGCGGGATCCCAGTACTTC.